The 29 T cell receptor beta chains presented below share a single source sample, sequenced in a study of cytomegalovirus exposure and HLA in healthy donors. In the PCR, 60 Vbeta and 13 Jbeta primers were used. Sequenced by immunoSEQ multiplex PCR; TCRdb stores in-frame clones only, minus some. Seen here are 150,000 or so clones, around 78% observed once, and the top ten hold 1%. The sample comprised PBMCs. These receptors originate from a woman in her thirties or forties in good health and CMV-seronegative.

The V and J genes are TRBV7-9 and TRBJ2-5; the D is unclear. Germline V gives CDR1 SEHNR, CDR2 FQNEAQ (reference sequence). V was shortened by 1 base and J by 5 bases, with 11 bases between the two germline ends. The CDR3 length is 14 residues. The CDR3 sequence is CASSLGYREETQYF. Here the CDR3 DNA reads TGTGCCAGCAGCTTAGGATATCGTGAGGAGACCCAGTACTTC.

The chain uses TRBV7-9 and TRBJ2-7; 8 nucleotides line up with TRBD1. The CDR3 consists of 15 residues. After removal of 5 bases from V and 2 bases from J, the junction contained 8 bases not matched to a gene. Germline assignment: CDR1 SEHNR and CDR2 FQNEAQ (reference sequence). This chain's CDR3 is CASSTWTGRAYEQYF. CDR3 DNA: TGTGCCAGCAGCACCTGGACAGGGAGAGCCTACGAGCAGTACTTC.

The V gene is TRBV30, the J gene TRBJ1-2; D is unclear. CDR1 and CDR2 (germline): GTSNPN, SVGIG (reference sequence). Trimming cost V 0 bases and J 8 bases, with 10 bases left between them. This CDR3 has 12 residues. The chain's CDR3 is CAWSVQAGGYTF. In DNA, the CDR3 is TGTGCCTGGAGTGTGCAAGCGGGGGGCTACACCTTC.

This clone was found a few times. This chain links TRBV20-1 with TRBJ1-2; D remains unclear. The CDR3 loop spans 11 amino acids. Germline V gene sequence: CDR1 DFQATT, CDR2 SNEGSKA (reference sequence). Trimming left V 6 bases short and J 7 bases short, with 12 bases between. The CDR3 DNA reads as TGCAGTGCCAGCGGTCTGGGTGGCTACACCTTC. Amino acids: CSASGLGGYTF.

This clone turned up a few times. This chain links TRBV2 with TRBJ2-5; a possible D gene is TRBD2 (6 bases). There are 13 residues in the CDR3. Trimming stripped 7 bases from V and 5 bases from J, with 14 bases between. Germline V gene data show CDR1 as SNHLY and CDR2 as FYNNEI. CDR3: CASTPGLQETQYF. CDR3 nucleotides: TGTGCCAGCACCCCGGGACTTCAGGAGACCCAGTACTTC.

V usage is TRBV7-9 and J usage is TRBJ1-3; TRBD1 might be the D (6 bases). V lost 1 base to trimming and J lost 8 bases, with 12 bases between them. The CDR3 is made up of 14 amino acids. Germline CDR1 is SEHNR and CDR2 is FQNEAQ (reference sequence). CDR3 amino acids: CASSLDREGDTIYF. CDR3 in DNA: TGTGCCAGCAGCTTAGACAGGGAAGGTGACACCATATATTTT.

J is TRBJ1-5 and V is TRBV11-3; 10 bases agree with TRBD1. Germline lookup yields CDR1 SGHNT and CDR2 YENEEA. V lost 5 bases and J lost 4; bases outside the gene matches: 5. The CDR3 extends over 15 amino acids. CDR3 loop: CASSPGQGPNQPQHF. CDR3 sequence (DNA): TGTGCCAGCAGCCCGGGACAGGGGCCAAATCAGCCCCAGCATTTT.

The chain joins TRBV29-1 to TRBJ2-1; no firm D call. CDR3 size: 12 residues. In germline, CDR1 is SQVTM, CDR2 ANQGSEA. Deletions cut 6 bases from V and 0 bases from J, with 6 bases between. The CDR3 DNA is TGCAGCGTCCTGAGCTCCTACAATGAGCAGTTCTTC. Translated: CSVLSSYNEQFF.

The V call is TRBV19, the J call TRBJ1-1, with 9 bases fitting TRBD1. Germline-derived CDR1 and CDR2 are LNHDA and SQIVND (reference sequence). The CDR3 sequence is 13 residues long. V trimming: 5 bases; J trimming: 10 bases; junction bases outside the gene matches: 8. The CDR3 bases are TGTGCCAGTAGTGCGGGGACAGGGCGACGAGCTTTCTTT. Protein product: CASSAGTGRRAFF.

The chain recombines TRBV11-2 with TRBJ1-1; possibly TRBD1 for D (5 bases). The V end lost 1 base, the J end lost 1 base, and 7 bases lay between the germline ends. The CDR3 loop spans 14 amino acids. CDR1 is SGHAT, CDR2 FQNNGV, per germline. The DNA for the CDR3 is TGTGCCAGCAGCTTAGTCACAGGGAACACTGAAGCTTTCTTT. It codes for CASSLVTGNTEAFF.

This sequence joins TRBV6-5 and TRBJ2-3; 7 nucleotides match TRBD2. Germline V gene lookup returns CDR1 MNHEY and CDR2 SVGAGI. The CDR3 has 15 residues. V gave up 6 bases and J gave up 5 bases; unmatched junction bases: 11. CDR3 nucleotide sequence: TGTGCCAGCAGCTTCTCCGGGACTACCCAAGATACGCAGTATTTT. Translating it yields CASSFSGTTQDTQYF.

The V call is TRBV5-1, the J call TRBJ1-3; 7 positions agree with TRBD1. The V gene end was trimmed by 0 bases and the J gene end by 0 bases; junction bases not matched to a gene: 6. The CDR3 is 17 amino acids. CDR1 is SGHRS, CDR2 YFSETQ, per germline. DNA of the CDR3: TGCGCCAGCAGCTTGGGGTCGAGGGACAGCTCTGGAAACACCATATATTTT. Translating gives CASSLGSRDSSGNTIYF.

This clone was seen once. V usage is TRBV11-3 and J usage is TRBJ2-7; tentatively, D is TRBD1 (6 bases). The V gene lost 4 bases and the J gene lost 4 bases, with 14 bases spanning the gap. The germline gives CDR1 SGHNT, CDR2 YENEEA. CDR3 length equals 14 residues. The CDR3 coding sequence is TGTGCCAGCAGCTCAGGACAGCTACAGTACGAGCAGTACTTC. It translates to CASSSGQLQYEQYF.

The chain links TRBV9 to TRBJ1-3, with a weak D call TRBD1 (5 bases). The V gene lost 3 bases and the J gene lost 4 bases, with 8 bases spanning the gap. The CDR3 contains 13 residues. Germline loops: CDR1 SGDLS, CDR2 YYNGEE. For the CDR3, the DNA is TGTGCCAGCAGCGGTGGGGGGGGAAACACCATATATTTT. Protein sequence: CASSGGGGNTIYF.

V usage is TRBV7-6 and J usage is TRBJ2-7, with a weak D call TRBD1 (5 bases). Germline V gene lookup returns CDR1 SGHVS and CDR2 FNYEAQ. This CDR3 spans 14 amino acids. The V end was cut by 5 bases, the J end by 5 bases, with 16 bases between. CDR3 amino acids: CASSPRSRRDEQYF. DNA for the CDR3: TGTGCCAGCAGCCCCCGCAGCCGCAGGGACGAGCAGTACTTC.

V gene TRBV7-2 combines with J gene TRBJ2-5; 8 nucleotides line up with TRBD2. Unmatched junction bases numbered 13, after V lost 5 bases and J lost 5 bases. Germline CDR1 is SGHTA and CDR2 is FQGNSA. The CDR3 contains 16 residues. The CDR3 is CASSPSPAGARETQYF. The CDR3 nucleotides read TGTGCCAGCAGCCCTTCCCCAGCGGGAGCTAGGGAGACCCAGTACTTC.

This clone was found a few times. The chain joins TRBV30 to TRBJ2-7; possible D gene TRBD2, 5 bases. Trimming removed 5 bases from V and 2 bases from J, with 10 bases in between. Germline CDR1 and CDR2: GTSNPN and SVGIG (reference sequence). The CDR3 length is 12 residues. The CDR3 protein is CAWSYGTYEQYF. CDR3 nucleotides: TGTGCCTGGTCCTACGGGACCTACGAGCAGTACTTC. Together with reference TRBV30 and TRBJ2-7, the CDR3 gives the full variable domain: SQTIHQWPATLVQPVGSPLSLECTVEGTSNPNLYWYRQAAGRGLQLLFYSVGIGQISSEVPQNLSASRPQDRQFILSSKKLLLSDSGFYLCAWSYGTYEQYFGPGTRLTVT.

The chain recombines TRBV28 with TRBJ1-1; D is undetermined. This CDR3 has 16 amino acids. Germline V lookup: CDR1 MDHEN, CDR2 SYDVKM. V was clipped by 3 bases and J by 7 bases, with 21 bases between them. In nucleotides, the CDR3 is TGTGCCAGCAGTTTTCCCGGCGGGAGGGCCAGGCTTGAAGCTTTCTTT. Translated: CASSFPGGRARLEAFF.

In this sample, this clone turned up a few times. V and J are TRBV28 and TRBJ1-4; tentatively, D is TRBD1 (5 bases). Germline loops: CDR1 MDHEN, CDR2 SYDVKM. Deletions cut 5 bases from V and 5 bases from J, with 15 bases between. The CDR3 totals 15 residues. CDR3 bases: TGTGCCAGCAGTAAGGCCGGGGGGGGAAATGAAAAACTGTTTTTT. Protein: CASSKAGGGNEKLFF.

The chain carries TRBV28 and TRBJ2-7, with TRBD2 identical over 7 bases. The CDR3 has 14 amino acids. Trimming at V came to 4 bases and at J to 2 bases, leaving 5 bases not matched to a gene. Germline CDR1 reads MDHEN; CDR2 reads SYDVKM. This CDR3 reads CASSSSGETYEQYF. The CDR3 DNA is TGTGCCAGCAGTTCTAGCGGCGAAACCTACGAGCAGTACTTC.

A single count supports this clone. The genes are TRBV7-9 and TRBJ1-2; 7 nucleotides align to TRBD1. J gave up 5 bases and V 1 base, and 7 bases lay outside the gene matches. CDR1 and CDR2 from the germline V gene are SEHNR and FQNEAQ (reference sequence). The CDR3 consists of 15 residues. The CDR3 sequence is CASSLGQGDMYGYTF. The CDR3 DNA sequence: TGTGCCAGCAGCTTAGGCCAGGGGGATATGTATGGCTACACCTTC. The variable domain in full, with the rest retrieved from reference TRBV7-9 and TRBJ1-2, is DTGVSQNPRHKITKRGQNVTFRCDPISEHNRLYWYRQTLGQGPEFLTYFQNEAQLEKSRLLSDRFSAERPKGSFSTLEIQRTEQGDSAMYLCASSLGQGDMYGYTFGSGTRLTVV.

The chain combines TRBV6-1 with TRBJ2-1; 8 positions match TRBD2. Germline CDR1 and CDR2: MNHNS and SASEGT. V dropped 4 bases and J dropped 6; count of bases not matched to a gene: 8. CDR3 length: 15 residues. The CDR3 region has the DNA TGTGCCAGCAGTGGACGTTCCCGGGGGGGCAATGAGCAGTTCTTC. Its protein is CASSGRSRGGNEQFF.

The J gene is TRBJ2-7, the V gene TRBV9, with D perhaps matching TRBD2 (5 bases). This CDR3 comprises 15 residues. Trimming cost V 2 bases and J 0 bases, with 12 bases left between them. Germline CDR1 and CDR2: SGDLS and YYNGEE. CDR3 residues: CASSVSGSPSYEQYF. Here the CDR3 DNA reads TGTGCCAGCAGCGTCAGCGGCTCACCCTCCTACGAGCAGTACTTC.

The chain has TRBV29-1 and TRBJ2-7; TRBD1 is a possible D gene (5 bases). Germline V lookup: CDR1 SQVTM, CDR2 ANQGSEA. The CDR3 consists of 12 residues. CDR3 nucleotide sequence: TGCAGTGCGACAGCCAACTCCTACGAGCAGTACTTC. It yields the protein CSATANSYEQYF.

V and J are TRBV2 and TRBJ2-5, with 8 bases matching TRBD1. This CDR3 is built from 18 residues. Germline CDR1 reads SNHLY; CDR2 reads FYNNEI. The V gene end was trimmed by 6 bases and the J gene end by 0 bases; junction bases not matched to a gene: 15. The CDR3: CASSRGQGYSGYQETQYF. The DNA of the CDR3 is TGTGCCAGCAGCCGCGGACAGGGCTATTCAGGGTACCAAGAGACCCAGTACTTC.

The genes are TRBV18 and TRBJ2-4; no definite D call. Germline CDR1 and CDR2: KGHSH and LQKENI. The CDR3 length is 17 residues. Trimming took 3 bases from V and 4 from J, leaving 19 bases between them. The CDR3 region is CASSPPGLTGGKNIQYF. CDR3 coding DNA: TGTGCCAGCTCACCCCCCGGGTTAACTGGCGGTAAAAACATTCAGTACTTC. Drawing the rest from reference TRBV18 and TRBJ2-4, the complete variable domain is NAGVMQNPRHLVRRRGQEARLRCSPMKGHSHVYWYRQLPEEGLKFMVYLQKENIIDESGMPKERFSAEFPKEGPSILRIQQVVRGDSAAYFCASSPPGLTGGKNIQYFGAGTRLSVL.

The CDR3 protein is CSVATGTSVVTQYF. The CDR3 DNA is TGCAGCGTTGCAACCGGGACTAGCGTAGTTACGCAGTATTTT. The V and J genes are TRBV29-1 and TRBJ2-3; 10 bases agree with TRBD2. CDR3 length: 14 residues. The germline gives CDR1 SQVTM, CDR2 ANQGSEA. V was clipped by 4 bases and J by 8 bases; unmatched bases: 9.

This clone was recorded a few times. V is TRBV18 and J is TRBJ2-7, with D maybe TRBD1 (6 bases). The CDR3 covers 12 residues. From germline, CDR1 is KGHSH and CDR2 LQKENI. V lost 3 bases and J lost 6, with 9 bases in between. In DNA form, the CDR3 reads TGTGCCAGCTCACCCGACAGGTCCGAGCAGTACTTC. Translating it yields CASSPDRSEQYF.

J is TRBJ1-2 and V is TRBV28; 8 nucleotides agree with TRBD1. The germline V gene encodes CDR1 MDHEN and CDR2 SYDVKM. The CDR3 runs to 15 residues. V lost 5 bases and J lost 4; bases outside the gene matches: 9. The CDR3 here is CASSNAGGGFYGYTF. The CDR3 DNA is TGTGCCAGCAGTAATGCAGGGGGCGGCTTCTATGGCTACACCTTC.